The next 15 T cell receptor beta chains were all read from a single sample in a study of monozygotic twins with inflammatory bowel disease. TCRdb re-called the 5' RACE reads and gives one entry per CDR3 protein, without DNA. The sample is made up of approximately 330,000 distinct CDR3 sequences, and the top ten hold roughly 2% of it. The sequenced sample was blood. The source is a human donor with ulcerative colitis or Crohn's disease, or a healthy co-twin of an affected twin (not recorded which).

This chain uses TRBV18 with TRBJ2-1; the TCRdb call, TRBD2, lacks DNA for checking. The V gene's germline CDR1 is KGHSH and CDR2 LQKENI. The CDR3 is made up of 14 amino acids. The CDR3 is CASSPALAANEQFF.

The CDR3: CATSPRLSNQPQHF. The chain is built from TRBV15 and TRBJ1-5. CDR1 and CDR2 from the germline V gene are LNHNV and YYDKDF (reference sequence). The CDR3 spans 14 residues.

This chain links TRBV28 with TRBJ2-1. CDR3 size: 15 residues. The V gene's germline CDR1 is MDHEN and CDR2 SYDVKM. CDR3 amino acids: CASSFPGTSYNEQFF.

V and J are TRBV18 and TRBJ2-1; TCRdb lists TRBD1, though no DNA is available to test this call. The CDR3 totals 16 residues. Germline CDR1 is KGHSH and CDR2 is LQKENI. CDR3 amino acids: CASSPTPDRLVNEQFF.

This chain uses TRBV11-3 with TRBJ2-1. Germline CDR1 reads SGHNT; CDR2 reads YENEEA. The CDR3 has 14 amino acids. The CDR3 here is CVSSLESSYNEQFF.

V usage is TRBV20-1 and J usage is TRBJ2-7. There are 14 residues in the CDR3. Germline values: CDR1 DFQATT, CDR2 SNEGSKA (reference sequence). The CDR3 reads CSASMQALTYEQYF.

The chain's CDR3 is CASSLSGGKSYEQYF. V is TRBV27 and J is TRBJ2-7; TCRdb calls TRBD2, which cannot be checked without DNA. The CDR3 extends over 15 amino acids. Germline-derived CDR1 and CDR2 are MNHEY and SMNVEV (reference sequence).

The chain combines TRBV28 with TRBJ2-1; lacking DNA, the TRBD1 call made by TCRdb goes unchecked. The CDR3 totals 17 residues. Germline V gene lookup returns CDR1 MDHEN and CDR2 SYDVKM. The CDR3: CASSPFYRGRPYNEQFF.

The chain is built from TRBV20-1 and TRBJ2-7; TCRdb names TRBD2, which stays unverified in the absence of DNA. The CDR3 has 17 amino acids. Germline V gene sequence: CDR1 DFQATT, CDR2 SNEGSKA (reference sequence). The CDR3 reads CSARVTPGLAGFYEQYF.

CDR3 loop: CASRLGDEQFF. The rearrangement links TRBV2 to TRBJ2-1; the TRBD1 assignment by TCRdb is unverifiable without DNA. Germline CDR1 is SNHLY and CDR2 is FYNNEI. The CDR3 has 11 amino acids.

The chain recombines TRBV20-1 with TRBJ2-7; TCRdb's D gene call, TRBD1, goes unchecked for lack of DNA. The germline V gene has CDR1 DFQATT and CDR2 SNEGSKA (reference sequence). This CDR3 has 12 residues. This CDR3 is CSASGTGYEQYF.

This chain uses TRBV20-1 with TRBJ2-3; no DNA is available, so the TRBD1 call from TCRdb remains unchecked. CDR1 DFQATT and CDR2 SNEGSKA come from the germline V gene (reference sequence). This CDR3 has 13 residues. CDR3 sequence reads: CSTGTRGPDTQYF.

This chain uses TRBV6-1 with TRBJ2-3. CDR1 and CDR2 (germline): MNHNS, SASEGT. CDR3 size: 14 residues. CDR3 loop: CASSPRGARDTQYF.

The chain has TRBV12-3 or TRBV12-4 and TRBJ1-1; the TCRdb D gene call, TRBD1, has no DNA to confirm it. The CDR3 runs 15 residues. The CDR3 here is CASSFEGQGATEAFF.

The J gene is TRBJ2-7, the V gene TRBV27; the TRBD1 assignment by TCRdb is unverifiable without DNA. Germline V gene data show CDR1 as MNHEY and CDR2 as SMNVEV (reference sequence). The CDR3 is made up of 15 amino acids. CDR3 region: CASSLHRDRTYEQYF.